These T cell receptor beta chains were read from a single sample in a study of cytomegalovirus exposure and HLA in healthy donors. Clones were read by immunoSEQ multiplex PCR, and TCRdb kept only the in-frame ones, dropping some. The repertoire includes about 300,000 clones, more than 80% of them detected once, and 4% sits in the top ten. The source material was PBMCs. These TCRs come from a middle-aged man in good health and CMV-seropositive. The CDR3 runs from the conserved cysteine through the conserved F or W. Only some rows state a clone size, as once, few, many or a class for expanded clones.

j_call cdr3_length clone_size v_call cdr3_aa
TRBJ2-1 15 NA TRBV9 CASSPGGKSYNEQFF
TRBJ2-1 13 NA TRBV19 CASSPRAGDEQFF
TRBJ1-1 15 NA TRBV11-2 CASSLMVAPNTEAFF
TRBJ2-1 14 once TRBV7-3 CASSPQGGYNEQFF
TRBJ2-7 15 NA TRBV19 CASSTGLAGSYEQYF
TRBJ2-7 15 NA TRBV6-5 CASSREGTGTYEQYF
TRBJ1-1 13 NA TRBV7-8 CASSRGGNTEAFF
TRBJ1-4 15 NA TRBV6-5 CASSPQGAFNEKLFF
TRBJ2-7 15 NA TRBV7-6 CASSLVLQGTYEQYF
TRBJ2-7 17 few TRBV4-1 CASSQEAYGRLLDEQYF
TRBJ2-7 14 NA TRBV19 CASSGTSGPYEQYF
TRBJ2-7 18 NA TRBV28 CASSFPVTSGSFGYEQYF
TRBJ2-3 15 NA TRBV18 CASSPPRTGTDTQYF
TRBJ2-7 14 NA TRBV19 CASSDGQGFYEQYF
TRBJ2-1 15 once TRBV19 CASIHTGSSYNEQFF
TRBJ1-1 13 NA TRBV10-2 CASSQGGFTEAFF
TRBJ1-1 14 few TRBV5-6 CASRVGQDNTEAFF
TRBJ2-7 15 NA TRBV28 CASRRDRGYSGEQYF
TRBJ2-1 15 NA TRBV10-2 CASSIDNRRSNEQFF
TRBJ2-7 14 NA TRBV27 CASREWTGVYEQYF
TRBJ2-4 17 NA TRBV4-1 CASSQPGTSGPKNIQYF
TRBJ2-3 15 NA TRBV28 CASSQQGTSTDTQYF
TRBJ2-7 14 NA TRBV6-5 CASSSGTIYGEQYF
TRBJ1-3 16 NA TRBV7-2 CASSFSGVLAGNTIYF
TRBJ2-3 19 NA TRBV5-4 CASRPRKLAGVGSTDTQYF
TRBJ1-5 16 NA TRBV27 CASRSGTGSSSQPQHF
TRBJ1-2 13 NA TRBV30 CAWTGNRGYGYTF
TRBJ1-1 13 NA TRBV2 CASSGQGYSEAFF